The rows below give T cell receptor beta chains drawn from one sample of a study of blood T cell repertoires in COVID-19. Data came from immunoSEQ multiplex PCR; TCRdb stores just in-frame clones and leaves some out. This sample has about 200,000 clones, with about 88% found just once. The sample consisted of peripheral blood. The receptors originated from a middle-aged man with active or convalescent COVID-19. Each CDR3 is given without its conserved first and last residue. Fields, in order: CDR3 protein, D gene, V gene, J gene. D genes are given only for firm matches.

CDR3: ASSRETGDYGYT; D: NA; V: TRBV14; J: TRBJ1-2
CDR3: ASSYGQGAQETQY; D: TRBD1; V: TRBV6-6; J: TRBJ2-5
CDR3: ASSREANYGYT; D: NA; V: TRBV11-2; J: TRBJ1-2
CDR3: AISESRDILTYGYT; D: NA; V: TRBV10-3; J: TRBJ1-2
CDR3: ASGSGLNTEAF; D: NA; V: TRBV12-5; J: TRBJ1-1
CDR3: ASSLDIYYEQY; D: NA; V: TRBV5-1; J: TRBJ2-7
CDR3: ASSQDPGFEQY; D: NA; V: TRBV4-2; J: TRBJ2-7
CDR3: ASSLVGSGRPQSEQF; D: TRBD2; V: TRBV7-2; J: TRBJ2-1
CDR3: ASNMERGLIGGANVLT; D: TRBD2; V: TRBV5-1; J: TRBJ2-6
CDR3: ASSEATSTDTQY; D: NA; V: TRBV6-1; J: TRBJ2-3
CDR3: ASSSYSGGVNEQF; D: TRBD2; V: TRBV6-5; J: TRBJ2-1
CDR3: SVEETGGNQPQH; D: NA; V: TRBV29-1; J: TRBJ1-5
CDR3: ASSFAGADTQY; D: NA; V: TRBV27; J: TRBJ2-3
CDR3: ATSDTGFRGNQPQH; D: NA; V: TRBV24-1; J: TRBJ1-5
CDR3: ASSSGQNYGYT; D: NA; V: TRBV5-1; J: TRBJ1-2
CDR3: SVAAAGLGYEQY; D: NA; V: TRBV29-1; J: TRBJ2-7
CDR3: ATSDFGQTGREDTQY; D: NA; V: TRBV24-1; J: TRBJ2-3
CDR3: ASSFKPGKADTEAF; D: NA; V: TRBV28; J: TRBJ1-1
CDR3: ASSKVGTVEQY; D: NA; V: TRBV21-1; J: TRBJ2-7
CDR3: ASSPHGLYNEQF; D: NA; V: TRBV6-2/TRBV6-3; J: TRBJ2-1
CDR3: ASSPSGGMDTQY; D: TRBD2; V: TRBV7-2; J: TRBJ2-3
CDR3: ANPSGKPDTQY; D: TRBD2; V: TRBV6-4; J: TRBJ2-3
CDR3: ASSFVLENEQF; D: NA; V: TRBV6-5; J: TRBJ2-1
CDR3: ASSPGQGAYEQY; D: TRBD1; V: TRBV7-2; J: TRBJ2-7
CDR3: ASRTRQGYQPQH; D: TRBD1; V: TRBV28; J: TRBJ1-5
CDR3: ASSPPGQSTGNKAF; D: TRBD1; V: TRBV18; J: TRBJ1-1
CDR3: ASSLERTGLEKLF; D: TRBD1; V: TRBV7-9; J: TRBJ1-4